This T cell receptor (beta chain) was documented in a study of T cells in Graves' hyperthyroidism and ophthalmopathy. Study details: Peripheral blood specimens were obtained at initial diagnosis, prior to any treatment.

Amplification of TCR beta CDR3 regions was performed using RNA transcripts as template. First-round RT-PCR with HTBI primers amplified the TCR CDR3 region. In TCRdb, the multiplex PCR reads were re-called with MiXCR into one record per CDR3 protein. Of nearly 750,000 distinct CDR3 sequences in the sample, about 35% were seen once. J lost 9 bases, V lost 6 bases, and 5 bases had no gene match. The CDR3 covers 12 residues. Graves' hyperthyroidism was deemed stable absent ophthalmopathy progression within 18 months. Material for sequencing was blood. The TCR was taken from a woman aged 40 to 50 with Graves' hyperthyroidism. The chain carries TRBV12-3 or TRBV12-4 and TRBJ1-5; 7 bases align to TRBD1. CDR3 region: CASSSGGRPQHF. CDR3 bases: TGTGCCAGCAGCTCAGGGGGACGGCCCCAGCATTTT.